This TCR beta chain comes out of a study of PD-1 blockade in mismatch repair-deficient tumors. Study summary: Enrolled about 2013-2016, patients had progressing, pretreated mismatch repair-deficient cancers of approximately 13 types. Notes on the study in general: Tumor-resident clones, often absent from pretreatment blood, expanded after pembrolizumab and then contracted.

TCRdb keeps only in-frame clones here, not all; method: immunoSEQ multiplex PCR. The table records around 25,000 clones, about 83% of them present only once. PCR or immunohistochemistry showed mismatch repair deficiency in every enrolled patient. A few pembrolizumab responders had their TCRs sequenced. Trimming at V came to 4 bases and at J to 0 bases, leaving 10 bases not matched to a gene. There are 18 residues in the CDR3. Germline V lookup: CDR1 MDHEN, CDR2 SYDVKM. As to this clone: Its specificity is unknown.

The sequences come from peripheral blood, collected 12 weeks after starting pembrolizumab. The genes are TRBV28 and TRBJ2-7, with 12 nucleotides matching TRBD1. The receptor's source is an adult with mismatch repair-deficient cancer. Here the CDR3 DNA reads TGTGCCAGCAGTTCTCTAGGGACAGGGGGCGTTCTCTCCTACGAGCAGTACTTC. It is translated as CASSSLGTGGVLSYEQYF.